The present TCR beta chain was sequenced within a study of beta chain features in type 1 diabetes (dated by TCRdb to the late 2010s). A note on the overall study: Patients and healthy donors did not differ in mean age, gender distribution, total cell number or subset yield. A total of some 110 million sorted cells were examined across all samples, and a strong correlation was observed between cell number per subset and RNA yield. In the study, recently diagnosed type 1 diabetes patients and matched healthy donors were compared on the TCRB repertoires of their sorted circulating CD4+ T cell subsets. Regulatory and stem cell-like memory subsets were isolated from only 8 patients and about eight healthy donors, whereas naive and central memory subsets came from all 30 or so donors. The study at large found these results: Because cDNA rather than genomic DNA was sequenced, highly expressing activated cells could have been over-represented, although no difference in activation and CD3 levels was found between groups. Because the HLA sub-analyses included only small numbers of individuals, any influence of HLA type on TCRB rearrangement was left unresolved. The naive, central memory and regulatory TCRB repertoires appeared to resemble one another more closely among patients than among healthy donors. A moderate but significant shortening of TCRB CDR3 length was observed in type 1 diabetes patients in all four CD4+ subsets. Shorter templates might be favored by PCR, yet because patient and control samples were amplified and corrected together, any such skew would affect both groups equally. At VDJ recombination sites, type 1 diabetes patients had fewer insertions and more deleted nucleotides, which implies abnormalities in thymic rearrangement.

This clone was seen more than once but under ten times. Its target antigen remains unknown. Within one base of it there is no much larger clone, and no base qualities were kept. All of the isolated RNA was reverse transcribed with the High Capacity cDNA Reverse Transcription Kit, so expressed TCRB transcripts were sequenced. Naive, central memory and regulatory T cell samples underwent deep immunoSEQ sequencing, averaging about 3.3 million total reads per sample. Sorted cells were lysed in RLT buffer and RNA was extracted with DNase-treated RNeasy Micro or Mini kits, depending on cell number. To prevent cross-contamination, every cell subset was processed on its own, while patient and healthy donor samples were processed together. The immunoSEQ multiplex PCR was used to amplify TCRB sequences from cDNA, yielding 87-bp fragments that span the CDR3 region. Sequencing of the amplicons was performed on the Illumina HiSeq platform. In the original analysis: PCR bias was computationally corrected using synthetic template baselines, reads within Hamming distance 2 were collapsed, and singletons that could not be merged were discarded. By aligning reads against IMGT, V, D and J genes, CDR3 length, and insertions or deletions at six rearrangement sites were assigned. Within each subset, clonotype counts were normalized to sorted cell number, and only after that were true diversity and Gini coefficients computed with the tcR R package. The overlap coefficient, calculated on TCRB nucleotide sequences, was used to measure repertoire sharing. Out-of-frame TCRB sequences from naive cells were analyzed as a proxy for the pre-selection repertoire. Held by TCRdb, this immuneACCESS table contains in-frame sequences only and omits some clones. Under half of the omission traces to an unresolved V gene where checked; the cause of the rest is unknown. That table gives V, J and clone size, and the DNA gave D and trimming. The sample table records more than 550,000 clones; over 11% of these occur just once. Less than 0.04% of the sample is taken by the ten largest.

Each donor gave one peripheral blood draw, approximately 0.11 L on average, collected into heparinised tubes. A BD FACSAria II and a panel including CD45RO, CCR7, CD25, CD127, CD95 and CD27 were used to sort naive, central memory, regulatory and stem cell-like memory CD4+ T cells. A purity above 98% was achieved for all sorted populations. PBMCs were separated immediately by Lymphoprep density gradient centrifugation and were stained directly, without being cultured. Samples were stained and sorted in pairs, with one healthy donor and one patient per experiment, so that batch effects were minimized. Including the terminal cysteine and phenylalanine, the CDR3 comprises 12 residues. This entry keeps only the CDR3 DNA: 36 bases, framed from base 1. Trimming at the junction amounts to 4 bases on V and 1 base on J, and the germline ends lie 4 bases apart. The germline V gene yields KGHSH for CDR1 and LQKENI for CDR2.

Input material: naive CD4+ T cells from blood. In light of the paper, this sample's cell subset or site label describes: true naive CD4+ T cells. The chain employs TRBV18 and TRBJ1-1, with no confident D gene call. The TCR was taken from a man aged 18-30 years with type 1 diabetes. The CDR3 region: CASSQENTEAFF. In nucleotide form, the sequence is TGTGCCAGCTCACAGGAGAACACTGAAGCTTTCTTT.